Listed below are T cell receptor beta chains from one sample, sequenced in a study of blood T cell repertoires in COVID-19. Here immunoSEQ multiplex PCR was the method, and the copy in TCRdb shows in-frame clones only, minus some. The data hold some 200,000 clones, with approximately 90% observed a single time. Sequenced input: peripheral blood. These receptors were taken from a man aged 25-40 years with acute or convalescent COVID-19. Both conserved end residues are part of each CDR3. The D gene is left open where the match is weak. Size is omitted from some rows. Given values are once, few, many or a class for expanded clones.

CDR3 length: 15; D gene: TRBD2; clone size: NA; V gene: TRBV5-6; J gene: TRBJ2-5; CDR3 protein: CASSRIGTSVETQYF; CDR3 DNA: TGTGCCAGCAGCCGGATTGGGACTAGTGTGGAGACCCAGTACTTC
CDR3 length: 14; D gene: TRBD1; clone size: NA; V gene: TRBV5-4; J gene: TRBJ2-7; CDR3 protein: CASSLGQGVDEQYF; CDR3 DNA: TGTGCCAGCAGCTTGGGACAGGGGGTGGACGAGCAGTACTTC
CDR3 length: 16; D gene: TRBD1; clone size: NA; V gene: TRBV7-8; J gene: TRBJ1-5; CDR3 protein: CASSPNRDRVNQPQHF; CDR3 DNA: TGTGCCAGCAGCCCTAACCGGGACAGGGTGAATCAGCCCCAGCATTTT
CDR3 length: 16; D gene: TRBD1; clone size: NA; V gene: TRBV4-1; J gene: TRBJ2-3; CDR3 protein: CASSQEGTALTDTQYF; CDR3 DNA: TGCGCCAGCAGCCAAGAAGGGACAGCACTCACAGATACGCAGTATTTT
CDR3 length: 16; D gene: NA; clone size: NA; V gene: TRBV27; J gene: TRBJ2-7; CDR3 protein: CASNGGKDTGSYEQYF; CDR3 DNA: TGTGCCAGCAATGGGGGCAAAGATACGGGGTCCTACGAGCAGTACTTC
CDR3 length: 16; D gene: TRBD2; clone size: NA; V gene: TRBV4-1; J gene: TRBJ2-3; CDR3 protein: CASSQVSSGGRDTQYF; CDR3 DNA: TGCGCCAGCAGCCAAGTATCGAGCGGGGGGAGGGATACGCAGTATTTT
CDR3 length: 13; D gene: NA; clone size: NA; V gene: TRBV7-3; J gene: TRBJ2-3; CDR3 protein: CASSWRGPDTQYF; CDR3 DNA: TGTGCCAGCAGCTGGAGGGGTCCAGATACGCAGTATTTT
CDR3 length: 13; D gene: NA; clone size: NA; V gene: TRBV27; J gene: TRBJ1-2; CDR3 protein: CASSPQYNHGYTF; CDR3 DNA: TGTGCCAGCAGCCCACAGTATAACCATGGCTACACCTTC
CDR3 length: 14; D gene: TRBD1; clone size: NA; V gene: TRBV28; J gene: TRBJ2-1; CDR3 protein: CASSPGTGGHEQFF; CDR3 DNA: TGTGCCAGCAGTCCCGGGACAGGGGGCCATGAGCAGTTCTTC
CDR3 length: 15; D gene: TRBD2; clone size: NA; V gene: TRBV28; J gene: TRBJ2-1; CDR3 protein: CASSFSSGRAGEQFF; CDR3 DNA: TGTGCCAGCAGTTTCTCGAGCGGGAGGGCCGGGGAGCAGTTCTTC
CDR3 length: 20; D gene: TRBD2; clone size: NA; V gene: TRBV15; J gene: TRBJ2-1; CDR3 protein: CATSSTRSSGGLSSYNEQFF; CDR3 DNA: TGTGCCACCAGCAGTACCCGTAGTAGCGGGGGGCTGAGCTCCTACAATGAGCAGTTCTTC
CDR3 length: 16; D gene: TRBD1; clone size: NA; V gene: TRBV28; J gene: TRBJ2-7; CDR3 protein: CASSTPGQGFRYEQYF; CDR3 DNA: TGTGCCAGCAGCACACCGGGACAGGGATTCAGGTACGAGCAGTACTTC
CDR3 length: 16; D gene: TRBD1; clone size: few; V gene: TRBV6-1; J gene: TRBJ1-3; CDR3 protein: CASSETDRAIGNTIYF; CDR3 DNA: TGTGCCAGCAGTGAGACAGACAGGGCCATTGGAAACACCATATATTTT
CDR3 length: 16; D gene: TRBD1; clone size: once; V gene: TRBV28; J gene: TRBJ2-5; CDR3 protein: CASREGTGPESETQYF; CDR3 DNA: TGTGCCAGCAGGGAGGGGACAGGGCCTGAGTCAGAGACCCAGTACTTC
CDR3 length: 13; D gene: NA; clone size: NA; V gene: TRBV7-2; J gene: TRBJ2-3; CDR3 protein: CASSPTYTDTQYF; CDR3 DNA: TGTGCCAGCAGCCCCACCTACACAGATACGCAGTATTTT
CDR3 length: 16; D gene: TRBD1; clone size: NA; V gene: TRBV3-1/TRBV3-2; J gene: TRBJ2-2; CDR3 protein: CASSQLQGAGTGELFF; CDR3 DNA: TGTGCCAGCAGCCAACTTCAGGGGGCAGGCACCGGGGAGCTGTTTTTT
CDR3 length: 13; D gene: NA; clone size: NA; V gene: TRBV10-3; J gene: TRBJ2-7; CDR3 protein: CAISRGTPYEQYF; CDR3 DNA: TGTGCCATCAGTCGGGGAACCCCCTACGAGCAGTACTTC